The 5 T cell receptor beta chains below were found in one sample sequenced in a study of cytomegalovirus exposure and HLA in healthy donors. In the PCR, 60 Vbeta and 13 Jbeta primers were used. TCRdb keeps only in-frame clones here, not all; method: immunoSEQ multiplex PCR. The sample lists about 190,000 clones; 65% to 85% were seen once. The sequenced sample consisted of PBMCs. All receptors derive from a woman aged 18-29 years in good health and CMV-seronegative.

V gene TRBV13 combines with J gene TRBJ2-7; 13 bases are shared with TRBD2. V shed 3 bases, J shed 7 bases, and the junction held 15 bases outside the gene matches. This CDR3 region has 18 residues. Germline CDR1 PRHDT, CDR2 FYEKMQ (reference sequence). The CDR3 nucleotides read TGTGCCAGCAGCTTGGCGTCAGGGACTAGCGGGACTATGGGGGAGCAGTACTTC. Residues: CASSLASGTSGTMGEQYF. The full variable domain, with the rest looked up from reference TRBV13 and TRBJ2-7, is AAGVIQSPRHLIKEKRETATLKCYPIPRHDTVYWYQQGPGQDPQFLISFYEKMQSDKGSIPDRFSAQQFSDYHSELNMSSLELGDSALYFCASSLASGTSGTMGEQYFGPGTRLTVT.

To note about this clone: This specimen includes other DNA sequences encoding the same CDR3. The chain carries TRBV27 and TRBJ1-2; D possibly corresponds to TRBD1 (6 bases). Germline V gene lookup returns CDR1 MNHEY and CDR2 SMNVEV (reference sequence). V was cut by 2 bases and J by 2 bases, with 6 bases left in between. This CDR3 has 13 residues. The CDR3 loop is CASSLRGNYGYTF. DNA for the CDR3: TGTGCCAGCAGTTTAAGGGGGAACTATGGCTACACCTTC.

This chain connects TRBV7-2 to TRBJ1-2, with D perhaps matching TRBD1 (6 bases). Germline CDR1 SGHTA, CDR2 FQGNSA. The ends were cut back, 2 bases at V and 1 base at J, with 17 bases in the middle. The CDR3 extends over 17 amino acids. CDR3 region: CASSLNRSPRGNYGYTF. The CDR3 DNA reads TGTGCCAGCAGCTTAAATCGCTCCCCCAGGGGTAACTATGGCTACACCTTC.

This clone was observed a handful of times. This sample includes further DNA sequences coding for the same CDR3. The V gene is TRBV6-6, the J gene TRBJ2-1; a possible D gene is TRBD2 (6 bases). The CDR3 sequence is 15 residues long. Germline assignment: CDR1 MNHNY and CDR2 SVGAGI (reference sequence). The V end lost 0 bases, the J end lost 4 bases, and 10 bases lay between the germline ends. CDR3 coding DNA: TGTGCCAGCAGTTACTCTCCGGGGGATTACAATGAGCAGTTCTTC. This sequence encodes CASSYSPGDYNEQFF.

J is TRBJ1-1 and V is TRBV7-2, with 9 bases identical to TRBD1. The CDR3 is made up of 15 amino acids. CDR1 SGHTA and CDR2 FQGNSA come from the germline V gene. Unmatched junction bases numbered 9, after V lost 5 bases and J lost 5 bases. CDR3 protein: CASSRATGGRTEAFF. As DNA, the CDR3 is TGTGCCAGCAGCCGCGCGACAGGGGGTCGGACTGAAGCTTTCTTT.